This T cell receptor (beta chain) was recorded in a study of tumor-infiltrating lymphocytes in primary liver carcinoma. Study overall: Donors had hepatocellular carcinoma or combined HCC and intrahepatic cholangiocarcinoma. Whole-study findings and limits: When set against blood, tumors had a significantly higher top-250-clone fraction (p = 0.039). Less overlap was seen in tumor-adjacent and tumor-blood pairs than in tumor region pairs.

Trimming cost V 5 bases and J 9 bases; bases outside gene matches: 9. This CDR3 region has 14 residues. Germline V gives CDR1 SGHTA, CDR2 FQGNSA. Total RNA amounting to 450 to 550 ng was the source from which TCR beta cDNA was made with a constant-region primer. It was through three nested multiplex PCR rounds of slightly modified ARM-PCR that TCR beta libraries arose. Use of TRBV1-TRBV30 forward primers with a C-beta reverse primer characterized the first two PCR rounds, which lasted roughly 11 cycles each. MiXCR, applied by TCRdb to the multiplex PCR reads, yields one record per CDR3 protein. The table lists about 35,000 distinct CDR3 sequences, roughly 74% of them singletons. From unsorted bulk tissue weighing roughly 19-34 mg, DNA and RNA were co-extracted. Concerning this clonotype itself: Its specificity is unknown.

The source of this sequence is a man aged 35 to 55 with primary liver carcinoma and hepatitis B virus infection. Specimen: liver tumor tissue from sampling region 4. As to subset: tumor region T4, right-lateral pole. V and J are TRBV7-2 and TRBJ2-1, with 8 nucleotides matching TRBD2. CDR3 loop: CASSPRLASTEQFF. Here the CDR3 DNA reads TGTGCCAGCAGCCCGAGACTAGCGTCAACTGAGCAGTTCTTC.